This T cell receptor (beta chain) was sequenced in a study of OX40 agonist ivuxolimab in advanced cancers. The table came from immunoSEQ multiplex PCR; TCRdb's copy has only in-frame clones and leaves some out. The sample shows over 85,000 clones, about 85% of them seen only once. Trimming cost V 5 bases and J 3 bases; bases outside gene matches: 8. CDR1 is SGHTA and CDR2 is FQGNSA in the germline V gene. The CDR3 runs to 15 residues. Source: CD4+ or CD8+ T cells sorted from blood, taken in a trial of the OX40 agonist ivuxolimab. This TCR came from an adult with an advanced solid tumor such as melanoma, head and neck, liver or kidney cancer. This chain uses TRBV7-2 with TRBJ2-3; 7 bases line up with TRBD1. The CDR3 bases are TGTGCCAGCAGCCCTCGACAGGGCGGGACAGATACGCAGTATTTT. Translating gives CASSPRQGGTDTQYF. The full variable domain, rest sourced from reference TRBV7-2 and TRBJ2-3, is GAGVSQSPSNKVTEKGKDVELRCDPISGHTALYWYRQSLGQGLEFLIYFQGNSAPDKSGLPSDRFSAERTGGSVSTLTIQRTQQEDSAVYLCASSPRQGGTDTQYFGPGTRLTVL.